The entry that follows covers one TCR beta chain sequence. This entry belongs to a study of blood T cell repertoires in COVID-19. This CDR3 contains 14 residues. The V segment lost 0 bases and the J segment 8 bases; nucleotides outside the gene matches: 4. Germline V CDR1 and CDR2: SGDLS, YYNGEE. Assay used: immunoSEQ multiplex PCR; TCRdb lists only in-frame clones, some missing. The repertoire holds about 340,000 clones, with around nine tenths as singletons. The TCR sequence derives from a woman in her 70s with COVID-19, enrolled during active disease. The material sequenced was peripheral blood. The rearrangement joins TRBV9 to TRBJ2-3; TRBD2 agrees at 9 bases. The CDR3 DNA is TGTGCCAGCAGCGTAGAGATGCGGGGGGGTACGCAGTATTTT. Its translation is CASSVEMRGGTQYF.